Shown below are 26 T cell receptor beta chains from a single sample sequenced in a study of T-cell reconstitution after alpha-beta-depleted transplantation in children. TCRbeta library construction was performed incorporating unique molecular identifiers. In TCRdb, the PCR reads were re-called with MiXCR into one record per CDR3 protein. Among a few hundred thousand distinct CDR3 sequences listed, roughly 22% were seen once. Sequencing used PBMCs from the stem cell graft donor, obtained from the stem cell graft. These receptors were collected from a human donor who donated a stem cell graft to a child with acute myeloid leukemia.

V gene TRBV28 combines with J gene TRBJ2-4; TRBD1 or TRBD2 may be the D gene (7 bases each). The CDR3 consists of 11 residues. Germline V lookup: CDR1 MDHEN, CDR2 SYDVKM. V was cut by 5 bases and J by 16 bases, with 15 bases left in between. CDR3 nucleotides: TGTGCCAGCAGTCCCCCCAGGGGGGGTTACTTC. Its protein is CASSPPRGGYF.

This clonotype occurred a few times. V usage is TRBV7-2 and J usage is TRBJ2-3; 9 bases match TRBD2. The V gene end was trimmed by 4 bases and the J gene end by 3 bases; junction bases not matched to a gene: 5. The CDR3 contains 15 residues. Looked up from germline, CDR1 is SGHTA and CDR2 is FQGNSA. Here the CDR3 DNA reads TGTGCCAGCAGCTCTAGCGGGATACTAACAGATACGCAGTATTTT. This translates into CASSSSGILTDTQYF.

This clonotype was counted a few times. The rearrangement uses TRBV11-2 and TRBJ2-2; TRBD2 is a possible D gene (5 bases). The CDR3 loop spans 14 amino acids. Germline V gene sequence: CDR1 SGHAT, CDR2 FQNNGV. V was cut by 4 bases and J by 4 bases, with 10 bases left in between. The CDR3 DNA reads as TGTGCCAGCAGCTCCTCAGGAGGCACCGGGGAGCTGTTTTTT. Its protein is CASSSSGGTGELFF.

Notes on this clonotype: A read error is possible here, since a much larger clone lies one base away. The rearrangement uses TRBV20-1 and TRBJ1-2; D possibly corresponds to TRBD1 (5 bases). V lost 6 bases and J lost 5, with 13 bases in between. The CDR3 has 12 amino acids. Germline V gene sequence: CDR1 DFQATT, CDR2 SNEGSKA (reference sequence). The CDR3 region has the DNA TGCAGTGCGAGCCAGGGATTTTATGGCTACACCTTC. Protein: CSASQGFYGYTF.

This clonotype was recorded at least ten times. This sequence joins TRBV4-1 and TRBJ2-7, with D maybe TRBD2 (6 bases). This CDR3 region has 14 residues. Trimming cost V 8 bases and J 0 bases, with 14 bases left between them. Per the germline V gene, CDR1 is MGHRA and CDR2 is YSYEKL. The CDR3 spells CASARDSYSYEQYF. The CDR3 DNA is TGCGCCAGCGCCCGGGACTCCTACTCCTACGAGCAGTACTTC.

This clonotype was seen more than once but under ten times. The junction departs from germline at one end; a sequencing error may be responsible. The rearrangement joins TRBV5-1 to TRBJ2-7; possible D gene TRBD2, 6 bases. The V gene's germline CDR1 is SGHRS and CDR2 YFSETQ. The length of the CDR3 is 15 residues. The CDR3 reads CASSLVPLASCEQYF. The CDR3 region has the DNA TGCGCCAGCAGCTTGGTTCCACTAGCATCCTGCGAGCAGTACTTC.

This chain joins TRBV12-3 or TRBV12-4 and TRBJ1-1, with D hard to call. The CDR3 length is 13 residues. Trimming shortened V by 5 bases and J by 7 bases, and 14 bases separated the two germline ends. This CDR3 is CASSASYWVEAFF. The CDR3 DNA reads as TGTGCCAGCAGTGCCTCTTATTGGGTTGAAGCTTTCTTT.

The table lists this clonotype with many counts. V gene TRBV10-3 combines with J gene TRBJ2-7; the match to TRBD2 covers 9 bases. V trimming: 8 bases; J trimming: 4 bases; junction bases outside the gene matches: 6. The CDR3 covers 13 residues. Germline assignment: CDR1 ENHRY and CDR2 SYGVKD. DNA of the CDR3: TGTGCCATCGGCAGCGGGAGGCTGTACGAGCAGTACTTC. Amino acids: CAIGSGRLYEQYF.

The rearrangement uses TRBV7-9 and TRBJ1-1, with D possibly TRBD1 on 6 matching bases. The V gene's germline CDR1 is SEHNR and CDR2 FQNEAQ (reference sequence). Between the trimmed V and J ends, which lost 5 bases and 1 base, there was a span of 11 bases. There are 14 residues in the CDR3. CDR3 nucleotides: TGTGCCAGCAGCCTCGGACAGCAGAACACTGAAGCTTTCTTT. This encodes CASSLGQQNTEAFF. The full variable domain, with the rest looked up from reference TRBV7-9 and TRBJ1-1, is DTGVSQNPRHKITKRGQNVTFRCDPISEHNRLYWYRQTLGQGPEFLTYFQNEAQLEKSRLLSDRFSAERPKGSFSTLEIQRTEQGDSAMYLCASSLGQQNTEAFFGQGTRLTVV.

Turning to this clonotype: The junction differs from germline at one of its ends, possibly a read error. The chain is built from TRBV12-3 or TRBV12-4 and TRBJ1-1; the D is unclear. This CDR3 comprises 13 residues. CDR3 residues: CASSPNLKTEAFF. The CDR3 DNA reads TGTGCCAGCAGTCCAAACTTGAAGACTGAAGCTTTCTTT.

The rearrangement uses TRBV4-2 and TRBJ2-5; perhaps TRBD2 as D (6 bases). The CDR3 has 15 residues. CDR1 is LGHNA and CDR2 is YNFKEQ in the germline V gene. Trimming stripped 0 bases from V and 4 bases from J, with 12 bases between. The CDR3 here is CASSQERRGRETQYF. In DNA form, the CDR3 reads TGTGCCAGCAGCCAAGAAAGGAGGGGTCGAGAGACCCAGTACTTC.

The V call is TRBV5-8, the J call TRBJ2-3; either TRBD1 or TRBD2 may fit D (5 bases each). Trimming stripped 4 bases from V and 4 bases from J, with 16 bases between. The CDR3 has 15 amino acids. CDR1 and CDR2 from the germline V gene are SGHTS and YDEGEE. CDR3 nucleotide sequence: TGTGCCAGCAGCCACAACCTGGGACCGGCAGATACGCAGTATTTT. It yields the protein CASSHNLGPADTQYF.

This rearrangement joins TRBV9 to TRBJ1-2, with D possibly TRBD1 on 5 matching bases. Germline CDR1 and CDR2: SGDLS and YYNGEE. The CDR3 runs to 14 residues. V lost 5 bases and J lost 8, with 19 bases in between. In DNA form, the CDR3 reads TGTGCCAGCAGAGACAGTACAGGAATAAAAGGCTACACCTTC. Amino acids: CASRDSTGIKGYTF.

For this clonotype: Just one base apart from a much larger clone, this may be a read error. The gene calls are TRBV5-4 and TRBJ2-7; possible D gene TRBD2, 5 bases. The length of the CDR3 is 12 residues. CDR1 and CDR2 (germline): SGHNT, YYREEE (reference sequence). The V gene lost 2 bases and the J gene lost 2 bases, with 5 bases spanning the gap. The CDR3 DNA is TGTGCCAGCAGCTTCGGGACCTACGAGCAGTACTTC. This gives the protein CASSFGTYEQYF.

Many counts were recorded for this clonotype. CDR3 bases: TGTGCCAGCAGTGCGACGGACTATACGCAGTATTTT. It encodes CASSATDYTQYF. The J gene is TRBJ2-3, the V gene TRBV2, with D tentatively TRBD2 (5 bases). The length of the CDR3 is 12 residues. Trimming cost V 4 bases and J 7 bases, with 9 bases left between them. Germline V lookup: CDR1 SNHLY, CDR2 FYNNEI.

This clonotype has a count of ten or more. V gene TRBV25-1 combines with J gene TRBJ2-3, with 10 bases lining up with TRBD2. The germline V gene encodes CDR1 MGHDK and CDR2 SYGVNS. Trimming cost V 0 bases and J 2 bases; bases outside gene matches: 5. CDR3 length: 17 residues. In DNA form, the CDR3 reads TGTGCCAGCAGTGAATATCGTCTAGCGGGAGACACAGATACGCAGTATTTT. Translated: CASSEYRLAGDTDTQYF.

The rearrangement uses TRBV4-2 and TRBJ2-7, with no clear D. Looked up from germline, CDR1 is LGHNA and CDR2 is YNFKEQ. This CDR3 contains 16 residues. Trimming removed 1 base from V and 0 bases from J, with 13 bases in between. In DNA form, the CDR3 reads TGTGCCAGCAGCCAAGTAACCGGGCTGAGCTCCTACGAGCAGTACTTC. Its protein product is CASSQVTGLSSYEQYF.

Regarding this clonotype: Sequence at one end of the junction differs from germline and may be a read error. The chain uses TRBV28 and TRBJ2-7; 9 bases line up with TRBD2. CDR3 length: 16 residues. Germline assignment: CDR1 MDHEN and CDR2 SYDVKM. For the CDR3, the DNA is TGTGCCAGCAGTTTGAGTAGGAGTCTAGCGGGATCTACCCCATTCTTC. Translated, it gives CASSLSRSLAGSTPFF.

The gene calls are TRBV18 and TRBJ1-1, with unresolved D. Germline values: CDR1 KGHSH, CDR2 LQKENI. The germline V and J ends were trimmed by 3 bases and 2 bases, with 16 bases remaining between them. The CDR3 totals 16 residues. CDR3 in DNA: TGTGCCAGCTCACCGGCGAGGGATGGCAGCAACACTGAAGCTTTCTTT. Amino acids: CASSPARDGSNTEAFF. The variable domain in full, with the rest retrieved from reference TRBV18 and TRBJ1-1, is NAGVMQNPRHLVRRRGQEARLRCSPMKGHSHVYWYRQLPEEGLKFMVYLQKENIIDESGMPKERFSAEFPKEGPSILRIQQVVRGDSAAYFCASSPARDGSNTEAFFGQGTRLTVV.

The table lists this clonotype with a few counts. The rearrangement links TRBV12-3 or TRBV12-4 to TRBJ1-2; TRBD1 might be the D (6 bases). The germline V and J ends were trimmed by 6 bases and 0 bases, with 14 bases remaining between them. The length of the CDR3 is 15 residues. The CDR3: CASRPTGNSNYGYTF. The CDR3, as DNA: TGTGCCAGCAGACCGACAGGAAACTCTAACTATGGCTACACCTTC.

The chain couples TRBV20-1 to TRBJ2-1; D is ambiguous. The CDR3 runs 15 residues. CDR1 is DFQATT and CDR2 is SNEGSKA in the germline V gene (reference sequence). V was shortened by 1 base and J by 5 bases, with 15 bases between the two germline ends. The chain's CDR3 is CSARGRDHHHNEQFF. CDR3 DNA sequence: TGCAGTGCTAGAGGAAGGGATCACCACCACAATGAGCAGTTCTTC.

The chain is built from TRBV20-1 and TRBJ2-4; TRBD2 might be the D (5 bases). V dropped 4 bases and J dropped 6 bases, with 16 bases sitting between them. This CDR3 region has 14 residues. Germline V gene data show CDR1 as DFQATT and CDR2 as SNEGSKA (reference sequence). CDR3 protein: CSATNGDWRNIQYF. CDR3 DNA sequence: TGCAGTGCTACGAACGGGGATTGGAGAAACATTCAGTACTTC.

The chain joins TRBV6-2 or TRBV6-3 to TRBJ1-1; 8 bases fit TRBD1. Germline lookup yields CDR1 MNHEY and CDR2 SVGEGT. CDR3 length equals 13 residues. Trimming took 6 bases from V and 3 from J; bases not matched to a gene: 3. The CDR3 sequence: CASRPTGDTEAFF. In DNA form, the CDR3 reads TGTGCCAGCAGGCCGACAGGGGACACTGAAGCTTTCTTT.

This clonotype turned up a few times. This chain uses TRBV20-1 with TRBJ2-7; D is undetermined. CDR1 and CDR2 from the germline V gene are DFQATT and SNEGSKA (reference sequence). V was cut by 4 bases and J by 5 bases, with 15 bases left in between. The CDR3 contains 13 residues. The CDR3 region has the DNA TGCAGTGCTAAAGAGACTCGACCTGACGAGCAGTACTTC. This sequence encodes CSAKETRPDEQYF.

This chain uses TRBV4-3 with TRBJ1-6, with TRBD1 identical over 8 bases. Germline V CDR1 and CDR2: LGHNA, YSLEER. This CDR3 is built from 15 residues. The V segment lost 0 bases and the J segment 13 bases; nucleotides outside the gene matches: 8. The DNA of the CDR3 is TGCGCCAGCAGCCAAGAGAGGGACAGGAGATGGCCCCTCCACTTT. Amino acid sequence: CASSQERDRRWPLHF.

This clonotype occurred a few times. This chain connects TRBV9 to TRBJ1-1; a possible D gene is TRBD1 (5 bases). Germline-derived CDR1 and CDR2 are SGDLS and YYNGEE. There are 16 residues in the CDR3. V lost 4 bases to trimming and J lost 2 bases, with 18 bases between them. The CDR3 reads CASSPANKGLNTEAFF. DNA of the CDR3: TGTGCCAGCAGCCCGGCCAACAAGGGGCTTAACACTGAAGCTTTCTTT.